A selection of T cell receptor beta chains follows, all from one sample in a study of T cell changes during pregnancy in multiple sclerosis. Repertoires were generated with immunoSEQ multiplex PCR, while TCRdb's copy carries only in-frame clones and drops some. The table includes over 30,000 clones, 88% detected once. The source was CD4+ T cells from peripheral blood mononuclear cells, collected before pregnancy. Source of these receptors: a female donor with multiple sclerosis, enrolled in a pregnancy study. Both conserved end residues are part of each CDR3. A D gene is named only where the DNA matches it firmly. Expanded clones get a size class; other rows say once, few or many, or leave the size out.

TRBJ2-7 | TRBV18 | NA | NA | TGTGCCAGCTCTCCCCAGGGGACCTCCTACGAGCAGTACTTC | CASSPQGTSYEQYF
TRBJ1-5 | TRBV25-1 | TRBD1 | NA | TGTGCCAGCAGTGAATCTGGGCCAGGGGGTAATCAGCCCCAGCATTTT | CASSESGPGGNQPQHF
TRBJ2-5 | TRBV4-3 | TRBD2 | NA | TGCGCCAGCAGCCAAGGATTTGTGGGTCGTCAGCGGGAGGTGGGAGAGACCCAGTACTTC | CASSQGFVGRQREVGETQYF
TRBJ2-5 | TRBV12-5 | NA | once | TGTGCTAGTGGTCCTCCGTCCCCCAGTAAAGAGACCCAGTACTTC | CASGPPSPSKETQYF
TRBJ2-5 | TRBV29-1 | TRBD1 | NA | TGCAGCGTTGAAACAGGGGTAGAGACCCAGTACTTC | CSVETGVETQYF
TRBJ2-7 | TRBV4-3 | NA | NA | TGCGCCAGCAGCCAAGAAAGCTACTACGAGCAGTACTTC | CASSQESYYEQYF
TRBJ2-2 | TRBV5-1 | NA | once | TGCGCCAGCAGCTTCACAGGGTCGAACACCGGGGAGCTGTTTTTT | CASSFTGSNTGELFF
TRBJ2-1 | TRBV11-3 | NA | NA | TGTGCCAGCAGTCTACTCCCGGCAGGGGTAAATGAGCAGTTCTTC | CASSLLPAGVNEQFF
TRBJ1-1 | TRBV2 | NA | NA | TGTGCCAGCAGTGAAGCAGGGCCAGGGGCTTACGAAGCTTTCTTT | CASSEAGPGAYEAFF
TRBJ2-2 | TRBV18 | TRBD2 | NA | TGTGCCAGCTCACCACTAGCGGGAGACACCGGGGAGCTGTTTTTT | CASSPLAGDTGELFF
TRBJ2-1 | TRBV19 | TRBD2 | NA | TGTGCCAGTACCCAACTAGCGGAATCCAATGAGCAGTTCTTC | CASTQLAESNEQFF
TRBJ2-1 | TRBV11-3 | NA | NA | TGTGCCAGCAGCTTAGGGTTAGGTGGGAGTTCCTACAATGAGCAGTTCTTC | CASSLGLGGSSYNEQFF
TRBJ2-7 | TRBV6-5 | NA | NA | TGTGCCAGCAGTTACTCCGAACAGGGTTTCGACGAGCAGTACTTC | CASSYSEQGFDEQYF
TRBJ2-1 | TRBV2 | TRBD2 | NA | TGTGCCAGCAGAGGGGACTATTCCTACAATGAGCAGTTCTTC | CASRGDYSYNEQFF
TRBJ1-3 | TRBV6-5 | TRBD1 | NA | TGTGCCAGCAGCCCACAGGGGTATGCGGGAAACACCATATATTTT | CASSPQGYAGNTIYF
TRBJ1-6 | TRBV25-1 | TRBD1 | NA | TGTGCCAGCAGTGTAACAGGGGAATCACCCCTCCACTTT | CASSVTGESPLHF
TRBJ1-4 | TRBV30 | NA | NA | TGTGCCTGGAGTACGGAGGCAACTAATGAAAAACTGTTTTTT | CAWSTEATNEKLFF
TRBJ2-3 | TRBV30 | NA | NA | TGTGCCTGGAACTTAGCGGATAGCACAGATACGCAGTATTTT | CAWNLADSTDTQYF
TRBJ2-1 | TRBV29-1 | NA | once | TGCAGCGCGGGAAGCTCCTACAATGAGCAGTTCTTC | CSAGSSYNEQFF
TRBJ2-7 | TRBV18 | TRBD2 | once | TGTGCCAGCTCACCACCTATAGCGGGGCACTACGAGCAGTACTTC | CASSPPIAGHYEQYF
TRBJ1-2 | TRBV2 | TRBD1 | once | TGTGCCAGCAGTGCGACAGGGAACTATGGCTACACCTTC | CASSATGNYGYTF
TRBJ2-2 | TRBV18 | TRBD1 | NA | TGTGCCAGCTCACGATCCCCGGGACAGTCCGGGGAGCTGTTTTTT | CASSRSPGQSGELFF
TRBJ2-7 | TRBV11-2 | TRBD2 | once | TGTGCCAGCAGCTTGCAAACCGGGCTAGCGGGAGAATTCGAGCAGTACTTC | CASSLQTGLAGEFEQYF
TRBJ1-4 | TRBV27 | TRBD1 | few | TGTGCCAGCAGTTTAGCCGGGACAGGGAATGAAAAACTGTTTTTT | CASSLAGTGNEKLFF
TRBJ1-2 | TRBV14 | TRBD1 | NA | TGTGCCAGCAGCCCTAGACAGGGTGATGGCTACACCTTC | CASSPRQGDGYTF
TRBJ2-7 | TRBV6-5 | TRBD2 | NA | TGTGCCAGCAGACCACCGGGACTAGTAACTTACGAGCAGTACTTC | CASRPPGLVTYEQYF